This record covers a single TCR beta chain. Its antigen is still unknown. The source of the sample is a study of cytomegalovirus exposure and HLA in healthy donors. Findings and caveats of the study: Most TCR sequences proved rare, with some public TCRs found in many donors.

The PCR contained 60 Vbeta and 13 Jbeta primers. Clones were read by immunoSEQ multiplex PCR, and TCRdb kept only the in-frame ones, dropping some. This table holds hundreds of thousands of clones, over 85% found once. The sample taken for sequencing was PBMCs. The sequence was obtained from a woman aged 18-30 years in good health and CMV-seronegative.

Here the CDR3 reads CASSGRQGGIKQYF. The CDR3 DNA reads as TGTGCCAGCAGCGGCCGACAGGGAGGTATAAAGCAGTACTTC. V is TRBV9 and J is TRBJ2-7, with a tentative D call TRBD1 (7 bases). The V and J ends lost 3 bases and 8 bases respectively, with 18 bases between them. Germline CDR1 reads SGDLS; CDR2 reads YYNGEE. The CDR3 totals 14 residues.